Here is one T cell receptor (beta chain) with its context. The data belong to a study of blood T cell repertoires in COVID-19. Per the study methods: Estimates of nucleated cell counts were drawn from the amplification of reference gene primers. Generated by immunoSEQ multiplex PCR, the TCRdb table keeps only in-frame clones and is missing some. The D gene and trimming were derived from the DNA, and the V and J assignments and clone size from that table. The sample holds about 240,000 clones, 82% seen once. Germline lookup yields CDR1 SGHRS and CDR2 YFSETQ. The CDR3 spans 18 residues. V was pared by 0 bases and J by 5 bases, with 20 bases between.

This TCR derives from a woman in her 70s with acute or convalescent COVID-19. V usage is TRBV5-1 and J usage is TRBJ2-2; D is perhaps TRBD1 (6 bases). Material for sequencing was peripheral blood. CDR3 DNA: TGCGCCAGCAGCTTGGTTTCGGACAGAACTATACGAACCGGGGAGCTGTTTTTT. This translates into CASSLVSDRTIRTGELFF.